These T cell receptor beta chains were read from a single sample in a study of cytomegalovirus exposure and HLA in healthy donors. TCRdb's table, derived via immunoSEQ multiplex PCR, lists solely in-frame clones and lacks some. The repertoire holds tens of thousands of clones, about 87% seen once, with 3% to 4% in the top ten. The sample comprised PBMCs. The receptors here all came from a woman under 30 in good health and CMV-seropositive. Each CDR3 is given with its conserved first and last residue. The D gene is left open where the match is weak. Only some rows state a clone size, as once, few, many or a class for expanded clones.

v_call: TRBV7-7
d_call: NA
j_call: TRBJ2-1
clone_size: NA
cdr3_aa: CASSLRGNQLLPYNEQFF
cdr3_nt: TGTGCTAGCAGCTTAAGAGGGAACCAACTACTACCGTACAATGAGCAGTTCTTC

v_call: TRBV19
d_call: TRBD2
j_call: TRBJ2-2
clone_size: NA
cdr3_aa: CASSRREGRDGELFF
cdr3_nt: TGTGCCAGTAGTAGGCGGGAGGGCCGGGACGGGGAGCTGTTTTTT

v_call: TRBV5-1
d_call: TRBD1
j_call: TRBJ1-1
clone_size: NA
cdr3_aa: CASSLDTGGTEAFF
cdr3_nt: TGCGCCAGCAGCTTGGATACAGGGGGCACTGAAGCTTTCTTT

v_call: TRBV2
d_call: TRBD1
j_call: TRBJ2-3
clone_size: NA
cdr3_aa: CASSEGQGATDTQYF
cdr3_nt: TGTGCCAGCAGTGAAGGACAGGGGGCCACAGATACGCAGTATTTT

v_call: TRBV6-1
d_call: NA
j_call: TRBJ2-2
clone_size: NA
cdr3_aa: CASSVQGPGGELFF
cdr3_nt: TGTGCCAGCAGTGTACAGGGACCAGGCGGGGAGCTGTTTTTT

v_call: TRBV4-1
d_call: NA
j_call: TRBJ2-2
clone_size: NA
cdr3_aa: CASRTRDTDTGELFF
cdr3_nt: TGCGCCAGCAGGACCCGGGACACCGACACCGGGGAGCTGTTTTTT

v_call: TRBV7-6
d_call: TRBD2
j_call: TRBJ2-1
clone_size: NA
cdr3_aa: CASSLAMASGHNEQFF
cdr3_nt: TGTGCCAGCAGCTTAGCGATGGCTAGCGGACACAATGAGCAGTTCTTC

v_call: TRBV19
d_call: TRBD2
j_call: TRBJ2-1
clone_size: NA
cdr3_aa: CASRNILAGDNEQFF
cdr3_nt: TGTGCCAGTAGAAATATACTAGCGGGGGACAATGAGCAGTTCTTC

v_call: TRBV15
d_call: NA
j_call: TRBJ2-7
clone_size: NA
cdr3_aa: CATSISPRTTIEQYF
cdr3_nt: TGTGCCACCAGCATCTCCCCCCGGACTACCATCGAGCAGTACTTC

v_call: TRBV11-1
d_call: TRBD2
j_call: TRBJ2-1
clone_size: NA
cdr3_aa: CASSPGLADYNEQFF
cdr3_nt: TGTGCCAGCAGCCCCGGACTAGCGGATTACAATGAGCAGTTCTTC

v_call: TRBV7-8
d_call: TRBD1
j_call: TRBJ2-7
clone_size: NA
cdr3_aa: CASSLDRGANEQYF
cdr3_nt: TGTGCCAGCAGCTTGGACAGGGGGGCAAACGAGCAGTACTTC

v_call: TRBV2
d_call: NA
j_call: TRBJ1-2
clone_size: NA
cdr3_aa: CASILVNYGYTF
cdr3_nt: TGTGCCAGCATCTTAGTTAACTATGGCTACACCTTC

v_call: TRBV6-1
d_call: NA
j_call: TRBJ1-1
clone_size: NA
cdr3_aa: CASSEGSDRTTEAFF
cdr3_nt: TGTGCCAGCAGTGAAGGGTCTGACAGGACCACTGAAGCTTTCTTT

v_call: TRBV4-3
d_call: TRBD2
j_call: TRBJ2-7
clone_size: NA
cdr3_aa: CASSQEVGITGGDSYEQYF
cdr3_nt: TGCGCCAGCAGCCAAGAAGTGGGGATTACGGGGGGGGACTCCTACGAGCAGTACTTC

v_call: TRBV2
d_call: NA
j_call: TRBJ1-1
clone_size: NA
cdr3_aa: CASSEVKGAEAFF
cdr3_nt: TGTGCCAGCAGTGAAGTAAAGGGGGCTGAAGCTTTCTTT

v_call: TRBV7-2
d_call: NA
j_call: TRBJ1-2
clone_size: NA
cdr3_aa: CASSPTTNYGYTF
cdr3_nt: TGTGCCAGCAGCCCAACAACAAACTATGGCTACACCTTC

v_call: TRBV7-2
d_call: TRBD2
j_call: TRBJ2-5
clone_size: NA
cdr3_aa: CASSLGAGAGGGTQYF
cdr3_nt: TGTGCCAGCAGCTTAGGAGCGGGAGCTGGAGGAGGGACCCAGTACTTC

v_call: TRBV19
d_call: NA
j_call: TRBJ1-6
clone_size: NA
cdr3_aa: CATRGSSYNSPLHF
cdr3_nt: TGTGCCACTAGGGGGAGCTCCTATAATTCACCCCTCCACTTT

v_call: TRBV10-3
d_call: TRBD2
j_call: TRBJ2-1
clone_size: NA
cdr3_aa: CATQGLAGTHYNEQFF
cdr3_nt: TGTGCCACCCAAGGCCTAGCGGGAACTCACTACAATGAGCAGTTCTTC

v_call: TRBV15
d_call: NA
j_call: TRBJ2-7
clone_size: NA
cdr3_aa: CATSRVQQGGERFYEQYF
cdr3_nt: TGTGCCACCAGCAGAGTACAACAGGGAGGGGAGCGTTTCTACGAGCAGTACTTC

v_call: TRBV30
d_call: NA
j_call: TRBJ2-2
clone_size: NA
cdr3_aa: CAWSPQGFGELFF
cdr3_nt: TGTGCCTGGAGCCCTCAGGGGTTCGGGGAGCTGTTTTTT

v_call: TRBV30
d_call: NA
j_call: TRBJ1-2
clone_size: NA
cdr3_aa: CAWSFPTAPLGYTF
cdr3_nt: TGTGCCTGGAGCTTCCCGACAGCCCCGCTTGGCTACACCTTC

v_call: TRBV2
d_call: TRBD1
j_call: TRBJ1-2
clone_size: NA
cdr3_aa: CASSEPAGTVYGYTF
cdr3_nt: TGTGCCAGCAGTGAGCCTGCGGGGACAGTCTATGGCTACACCTTC

v_call: TRBV29-1
d_call: NA
j_call: TRBJ1-1
clone_size: NA
cdr3_aa: CSVPGEGTEAFF
cdr3_nt: TGCAGCGTTCCAGGGGAGGGGACTGAAGCTTTCTTT

v_call: TRBV4-2
d_call: TRBD1
j_call: TRBJ2-4
clone_size: NA
cdr3_aa: CASSLETGALGNIQYF
cdr3_nt: TGTGCCAGCAGCCTAGAGACAGGGGCCCTGGGGAACATTCAGTACTTC

v_call: TRBV6-6
d_call: TRBD1
j_call: TRBJ2-5
clone_size: NA
cdr3_aa: CASSYRDSKETQYF
cdr3_nt: TGTGCCAGCAGTTACCGGGACAGTAAAGAGACCCAGTACTTC

v_call: TRBV28
d_call: TRBD1
j_call: TRBJ1-4
clone_size: NA
cdr3_aa: CASSPPDRGAEKLFF
cdr3_nt: TGTGCCAGCAGTCCGCCTGACAGGGGAGCTGAAAAACTGTTTTTT

v_call: TRBV19
d_call: NA
j_call: TRBJ2-3
clone_size: NA
cdr3_aa: CASSPHGGSADTQYF
cdr3_nt: TGTGCCAGTAGTCCTCACGGGGGTTCCGCAGATACGCAGTATTTT

v_call: TRBV18
d_call: TRBD2
j_call: TRBJ2-3
clone_size: NA
cdr3_aa: CASSPPTASGTDTQYF
cdr3_nt: TGTGCCAGCTCACCACCTACGGCTAGCGGAACAGATACGCAGTATTTT

v_call: TRBV6-1
d_call: NA
j_call: TRBJ1-1
clone_size: NA
cdr3_aa: CASSTQRNTEAFF
cdr3_nt: TGTGCCAGCAGTACACAAAGAAACACTGAAGCTTTCTTT

v_call: TRBV6-5
d_call: TRBD1
j_call: TRBJ2-7
clone_size: NA
cdr3_aa: CASSRQGNEQYF
cdr3_nt: TGTGCCAGCAGTAGACAGGGGAACGAGCAGTACTTC

v_call: TRBV4-1
d_call: NA
j_call: TRBJ1-2
clone_size: NA
cdr3_aa: CASSHHGEYGYTF
cdr3_nt: TGCGCCAGCAGCCACCACGGGGAGTATGGCTACACCTTC

v_call: TRBV9
d_call: TRBD1
j_call: TRBJ2-7
clone_size: once
cdr3_aa: CASSANGRDRDEQYF
cdr3_nt: TGTGCCAGCAGCGCAAATGGACGGGACAGGGACGAGCAGTACTTC